These 17 T cell receptor beta chains were all obtained from the same sample, sequenced in a study of T cell repertoires in cytomegalovirus infection. TCRdb reprocessed the reads via MiXCR and lists one record per CDR3 protein. The data show some 220,000 distinct CDR3 sequences, around two fifths seen once. For these receptors, no antigen is known. Here the sequenced sample was CD8+ T cells from cultured PBMCs, taken from culture after CMV antigen stimulation. All receptors come from a human donor in good health (CMV status not recorded). Some clones in this sample may be carry-over from other donors' samples.

The gene calls are TRBV27 and TRBJ1-5; D possibly corresponds to TRBD1 (6 bases). The CDR3 sequence is 14 residues long. The germline CDR1 and CDR2 sequences are MNHEY and SMNVEV (reference sequence). The germline V and J ends were trimmed by 4 bases and 7 bases, with 14 bases remaining between them. The CDR3 loop reads CASSSRGRGQPQHF. The CDR3 DNA follows: TGTGCCAGCAGTTCCAGGGGACGGGGACAGCCCCAGCATTTT.

The chain employs TRBV7-9 and TRBJ2-1, with 15 bases fitting TRBD2. The CDR3 extends over 18 amino acids. Trimming cost V 1 base and J 5 bases; bases outside gene matches: 6. Germline-derived CDR1 and CDR2 are SEHNR and FQNEAQ (reference sequence). The CDR3 loop reads CASSLGTSGRAIDNEQFF. CDR3 bases: TGTGCCAGCAGCTTAGGGACTAGCGGGAGGGCCATCGACAATGAGCAGTTCTTC. The full variable domain, its missing parts supplied by reference TRBV7-9 and TRBJ2-1, is DTGVSQNPRHKITKRGQNVTFRCDPISEHNRLYWYRQTLGQGPEFLTYFQNEAQLEKSRLLSDRFSAERPKGSFSTLEIQRTEQGDSAMYLCASSLGTSGRAIDNEQFFGPGTRLTVL.

This clonotype was observed a few times. This sequence joins TRBV10-2 and TRBJ2-5, with D possibly TRBD2 on 6 matching bases. Deletions cut 6 bases from V and 2 bases from J, with 10 bases between. This CDR3 is 13 amino acids long. CDR1 is WSHSY, CDR2 SAAADI, per germline. The CDR3 nucleotides read TGCGCCAGCAGGCGGGAAGTACAAGAGACCCAGTACTTC. Translation: CASRREVQETQYF.

The chain is built from TRBV7-9 and TRBJ2-1; D remains ambiguous. V lost 4 bases, J lost 10 bases, and 14 bases lay in between. Germline-derived CDR1 and CDR2 are SEHNR and FQNEAQ (reference sequence). CDR3 length equals 13 residues. In DNA, the CDR3 is TGTGCCAGCAGCTCCCCGTATTCGCGGGAGCAGTTCTTC. Protein sequence: CASSSPYSREQFF.

The sample holds a few counts of this clonotype. The V and J genes are TRBV6-2 or TRBV6-3 and TRBJ1-5, with D tentatively TRBD1 (5 bases). CDR1 and CDR2 from the germline V gene are MNHEY and SVGEGT. This CDR3 has 16 residues. Trimming removed 4 bases at V and 0 bases at J, with 13 bases between. The CDR3 reads CASSLLTDNSNQPQHF. The CDR3, as DNA: TGTGCCAGCAGTTTGCTGACAGATAATAGCAATCAGCCCCAGCATTTT.

This rearrangement joins TRBV14 to TRBJ1-2, with 12 bases matching TRBD1. CDR3 length: 16 residues. Germline V gives CDR1 SGHDN, CDR2 FVKESK. V trimming: 0 bases; J trimming: 3 bases; junction bases outside the gene matches: 2. CDR3 amino acids: CASSQEGQGAYYGYTF. CDR3 coding DNA: TGTGCCAGCAGCCAAGAGGGACAGGGGGCATACTATGGCTACACCTTC.

This clonotype was seen just once. Just one base apart from a much larger clone, this may be a read error. The chain couples TRBV7-9 to TRBJ2-7; TRBD1 agrees at 7 bases. The CDR3 runs 14 residues. CDR1 is SEHNR and CDR2 is FQNEAQ in the germline V gene (reference sequence). Losses at the gene ends were 6 bases for V and 2 bases for J; bases not matched to a gene: 7. CDR3 region: CASRHRDRPYEQYF. The DNA for the CDR3 is TGTGCCAGCAGGCACCGGGACAGACCCTACGAGCAGTACTTC. Using reference TRBV7-9 and TRBJ2-7 for the parts outside the CDR3, the full variable domain is DTGVSQNPRHKITKRGQNVTFRCDPISEHNRLYWYRQTLGQGPEFLTYFQNEAQLEKSRLLSDRFSAERPKGSFSTLEIQRTEQGDSAMYLCASRHRDRPYEQYFGPGTRLTVT.

This rearrangement joins TRBV7-9 to TRBJ2-1; D is unclear. Germline CDR1 reads SEHNR; CDR2 reads FQNEAQ (reference sequence). V lost 5 bases, J lost 2 bases, and 13 bases lay in between. The CDR3 loop spans 15 amino acids. CDR3 DNA: TGTGCCAGCAGCCAAACCAGCGCCACCTACAATGAGCAGTTCTTC. Translating gives CASSQTSATYNEQFF.

The J gene is TRBJ2-7, the V gene TRBV20-1, with 7 bases aligning to TRBD1. The CDR3 spans 12 residues. CDR1 and CDR2 (germline): DFQATT, SNEGSKA (reference sequence). The CDR3 loop is CSPRRDSYEQYF. DNA for the CDR3: TGCAGCCCCCGTAGGGACAGCTACGAGCAGTACTTC.

This clonotype has a handful of counts. J is TRBJ2-1 and V is TRBV7-8; the D is unclear. Trimming left V 2 bases short and J 6 bases short, with 2 bases between. The CDR3 runs to 11 residues. Germline-derived CDR1 and CDR2 are SGHVS and FQNEAQ. The CDR3 reads CASSLINEQFF. DNA for the CDR3: TGTGCCAGCAGCTTAATCAATGAGCAGTTCTTC.

This sequence joins TRBV6-2 or TRBV6-3 and TRBJ2-3; no reliable D call. V lost 8 bases to trimming and J lost 3 bases, with 15 bases between them. CDR3 length equals 14 residues. The germline CDR1 and CDR2 sequences are MNHEY and SVGEGT. For the CDR3, the DNA is TGTGCCAGCGTGCATGGCCGCGGTACAGATACGCAGTATTTT. Encoded protein: CASVHGRGTDTQYF.

The V and J genes are TRBV19 and TRBJ2-1; possibly TRBD1 for D (6 bases). The germline CDR1 and CDR2 sequences are LNHDA and SQIVND (reference sequence). The CDR3 spans 12 residues. V was trimmed by 3 bases and J by 10 bases, leaving 10 bases between them. In nucleotides, the CDR3 is TGTGCCAGTAGTATCGCCGGACAGGAGCAGTTCTTC. Protein: CASSIAGQEQFF.

The genes are TRBV24-1 and TRBJ2-3; 8 bases are shared with TRBD1. The CDR3 is 16 amino acids. With 4 bases clipped from V and 4 bases from J, the junction kept 9 bases outside the gene matches. Germline CDR1 reads KGHDR; CDR2 reads SFDVKD. The CDR3 region has the DNA TGTGCCACCAGTGACGGACAGGGAGAGTTTTCAGATACGCAGTATTTT. This codes for CATSDGQGEFSDTQYF.

V gene TRBV12-3 or TRBV12-4 combines with J gene TRBJ2-5; 7 positions agree with TRBD2. V lost 6 bases, J lost 4 bases, and 5 bases stayed unmatched. The CDR3 has 13 residues. CDR3 residues: CASRPTSAETQYF. CDR3 coding DNA: TGTGCCAGCAGACCTACTAGCGCAGAGACCCAGTACTTC.

This chain joins TRBV7-2 and TRBJ1-1, with a possible D match to TRBD1 (6 bases). Germline V gene lookup returns CDR1 SGHTA and CDR2 FQGNSA. The CDR3 consists of 17 residues. The V end lost 1 base, the J end lost 6 bases, and 21 bases lay between the germline ends. Here the CDR3 DNA reads TGTGCCAGCAGCTTAGGGGGGGCTGACTCAGAGGACGCTGAAGCTTTCTTT. It specifies CASSLGGADSEDAEAFF.

This clonotype was counted at least ten times. This chain links TRBV11-2 with TRBJ1-2, with TRBD1 matching 7 bases. J lost 8 bases, V lost 3 bases, and 9 bases had no gene match. The germline CDR1 and CDR2 sequences are SGHAT and FQNNGV. This CDR3 spans 14 amino acids. The CDR3 DNA is TGTGCCAGCAGCTTGATCAGGGGGACAGAAGGCTACACCTTC. Encoded protein: CASSLIRGTEGYTF.

This sequence joins TRBV15 and TRBJ2-2; tentatively, D is TRBD1 (5 bases). Trimming took off 0 bases at V and 6 bases at J, with 11 bases between the two ends. This CDR3 spans 15 amino acids. Germline CDR1 is LNHNV and CDR2 is YYDKDF (reference sequence). The CDR3 DNA is TGTGCCACCAGCAGAGATCAGGGTAACGCCGGGGAGCTGTTTTTT. This gives the protein CATSRDQGNAGELFF. Together with reference TRBV15 and TRBJ2-2, the CDR3 gives the full variable domain: DAMVIQNPRYQVTQFGKPVTLSCSQTLNHNVMYWYQQKSSQAPKLLFHYYDKDFNNEADTPDNFQSRRPNTSFCFLDIRSPGLGDTAMYLCATSRDQGNAGELFFGEGSRLTVL.